The 29 T cell receptor beta chains below were found in one sample sequenced in a study of blood T cell repertoires in COVID-19. Sequenced by immunoSEQ multiplex PCR; TCRdb stores in-frame clones only, minus some. The sample has about 250,000 clones; about 90% are singletons. Sequenced: peripheral blood. All receptors derive from a woman aged 55 to 70 with COVID-19, enrolled during active disease.

This clone was observed a handful of times. The chain joins TRBV6-6 to TRBJ2-1; TRBD2 matches at 15 bases. After removal of 5 bases from V and 10 bases from J, the junction contained 12 bases not matched to a gene. This CDR3 has 17 amino acids. Per the germline V gene, CDR1 is MNHNY and CDR2 is SVGAGI (reference sequence). The CDR3 sequence is CASSLGLAGGSLWEQFF. CDR3 bases: TGTGCCAGCAGTCTAGGACTAGCGGGGGGGAGCCTGTGGGAGCAGTTCTTC.

The rearrangement joins TRBV4-3 to TRBJ1-2, with TRBD1 as a possible D gene (5 bases). This CDR3 is built from 14 residues. Between the trimmed V and J ends, which lost 1 base and 7 bases, there was a span of 13 bases. CDR1 and CDR2 (germline): LGHNA, YSLEER. The CDR3 loop is CASSQGTSLGGYTF. The CDR3 bases are TGCGCCAGCAGCCAAGGGACATCGCTGGGTGGCTACACCTTC.

The CDR3 spells CASSGTSGNTIYF. CDR3 coding DNA: TGTGCCAGCAGCGGGACTTCTGGAAACACCATATATTTT. V usage is TRBV7-2 and J usage is TRBJ1-3; D is possibly TRBD1 (5 bases). V was trimmed by 5 bases and J by 1 base, leaving 6 bases between them. This CDR3 has 13 amino acids. From germline, CDR1 is SGHTA and CDR2 FQGNSA.

The gene calls are TRBV5-6 and TRBJ2-5; possibly TRBD1 for D (6 bases). There are 14 residues in the CDR3. The germline V gene has CDR1 SGHDT and CDR2 YYEEEE. V was cut by 3 bases and J by 1 base, with 10 bases left in between. This chain's CDR3 is CASSSTGIQETQYF. CDR3 DNA sequence: TGTGCCAGCAGCTCGACAGGAATCCAAGAGACCCAGTACTTC. The whole variable domain, filled in from reference TRBV5-6 and TRBJ2-5, reads DAGVTQSPTHLIKTRGQQVTLRCSPKSGHDTVSWYQQALGQGPQFIFQYYEEEERQRGNFPDRFSGHQFPNYSSELNVNALLLGDSALYLCASSSTGIQETQYFGPGTRLLVL.

About this clone itself: An end of the junction does not agree with germline; a read error may underlie this. V and J are TRBV6-1 and TRBJ2-7; D is unresolved. The V gene's germline CDR1 is MNHNS and CDR2 SASEGT. This CDR3 is built from 14 residues. The DNA of the CDR3 is TGTGCCAGCACTGAAGATCACAGCTCCTACGAGCAGTACTTC. Its translation: CASTEDHSSYEQYF.

The V call is TRBV5-8, the J call TRBJ2-5; 10 nucleotides line up with TRBD2. The CDR3 is 16 amino acids. CDR1 and CDR2 (germline): SGHTS, YDEGEE. V trimming: 0 bases; J trimming: 6 bases; junction bases outside the gene matches: 8. CDR3 coding DNA: TGTGCCAGCAGCTTGGGACATAGGACTAGCGGAAAGACCCAGTACTTC. Translated, it gives CASSLGHRTSGKTQYF. The variable domain in full, with the rest retrieved from reference TRBV5-8 and TRBJ2-5, is EAGVTQSPTHLIKTRGQQATLRCSPISGHTSVYWYQQALGLGLQFLLWYDEGEERNRGNFPPRFSGRQFPNYSSELNVNALELEDSALYLCASSLGHRTSGKTQYFGPGTRLLVL.

The genes are TRBV7-2 and TRBJ1-5; D perhaps matches TRBD1 (6 bases). The CDR3 contains 15 residues. Trimming took off 0 bases at V and 6 bases at J, with 12 bases between the two ends. The germline CDR1 and CDR2 sequences are SGHTA and FQGNSA. CDR3: CASSLAVGAVQPQHF. The CDR3 region has the DNA TGTGCCAGCAGCTTAGCTGTGGGGGCGGTTCAGCCCCAGCATTTT.

The chain links TRBV5-1 to TRBJ1-1; the D gene is possibly TRBD1 (5 bases). Germline V gives CDR1 SGHRS, CDR2 YFSETQ. Trimming removed 4 bases from V and 4 bases from J, with 20 bases in between. The CDR3 has 16 amino acids. DNA of the CDR3: TGCGCCAGCAGCCTGTGGGGGACCATCGGGAGCACTGAAGCTTTCTTT. Protein: CASSLWGTIGSTEAFF.

The chain carries TRBV21-1 and TRBJ1-4; the table's TRBD1 call for D was not verified on the DNA. TRBV21-1 is an annotated pseudogene. This CDR3 region has 15 residues. The CDR3 region is CASSVHSYQLEKLFF. The CDR3 DNA follows: TGTGCCAGCAGCGTACACAGCTACCAGCTTGAAAAACTGTTTTTT.

This clone was recorded a few times. The chain couples TRBV14 to TRBJ1-2, with TRBD1 as a possible D gene (5 bases). V lost 1 base, J lost 5 bases, and 8 bases lay in between. The CDR3 loop spans 13 amino acids. Germline CDR1 and CDR2: SGHDN and FVKESK. Here the CDR3 reads CASSQGQTYGYTF. CDR3 nucleotides: TGTGCCAGCAGCCAAGGACAGACATATGGCTACACCTTC.

The J gene is TRBJ1-1, the V gene TRBV5-1; D is unresolved. The CDR3 totals 13 residues. V lost 3 bases to trimming and J lost 0 bases, with 6 bases between them. Germline V lookup: CDR1 SGHRS, CDR2 YFSETQ. The CDR3 protein is CASSSQMNTEAFF. The CDR3 DNA reads as TGCGCCAGCAGCTCCCAGATGAACACTGAAGCTTTCTTT. Supplemented by reference TRBV5-1 and TRBJ1-1, the full variable domain reads KAGVTQTPRYLIKTRGQQVTLSCSPISGHRSVSWYQQTPGQGLQFLFEYFSETQRNKGNFPGRFSGRQFSNSRSEMNVSTLELGDSALYLCASSSQMNTEAFFGQGTRLTVV.

This clone was seen once. The chain is built from TRBV2 and TRBJ2-1; D is unresolved. Trimming shortened V by 7 bases and J by 9 bases, and 22 bases separated the two germline ends. Per the germline V gene, CDR1 is SNHLY and CDR2 is FYNNEI. The CDR3 length is 15 residues. In DNA, the CDR3 is TGTGCCAGCACCTCAGGTGAGACACGGATGGGTGAGCAGTTCTTC. Translated: CASTSGETRMGEQFF.

This chain joins TRBV19 and TRBJ1-2, with D maybe TRBD1 (6 bases). Germline V gene lookup returns CDR1 LNHDA and CDR2 SQIVND (reference sequence). The V end was cut by 6 bases, the J end by 8 bases, with 16 bases between. The CDR3 length is 13 residues. CDR3 region: CASSDRIIGGYTF. Here the CDR3 DNA reads TGTGCCAGTAGCGACAGGATCATAGGGGGCTACACCTTC.

Only one count was recorded for this clone. The chain is built from TRBV6-5 and TRBJ2-5; 9 bases are a match to TRBD1. CDR1 and CDR2 (germline): MNHEY, SVGAGI. V lost 6 bases, J lost 0 bases, and 5 bases stayed unmatched. The CDR3 is made up of 15 amino acids. This chain's CDR3 is CASRPDRGYQETQYF. In nucleotides, the CDR3 is TGTGCCAGCAGGCCCGACAGGGGGTACCAAGAGACCCAGTACTTC.

This clone was seen only once. This chain links TRBV4-3 with TRBJ2-3; 8 bases are shared with TRBD2. J was trimmed by 1 base and V by 8 bases; bases with no gene match: 8. Germline values: CDR1 LGHNA, CDR2 YSLEER. This CDR3 has 15 residues. CDR3 region: CASGAGGGGTDTQYF. The CDR3 bases are TGCGCCAGCGGGGCGGGGGGAGGAGGCACAGATACGCAGTATTTT.

The rearrangement uses TRBV11-2 and TRBJ2-2; possible D gene TRBD1, 6 bases. The CDR3 consists of 15 residues. V dropped 5 bases and J dropped 1 base, with 11 bases sitting between them. The germline gives CDR1 SGHAT, CDR2 FQNNGV. CDR3 sequence (DNA): TGTGCCAGCAGCCCGGGACAAGTGAACACCGGGGAGCTGTTTTTT. Its protein is CASSPGQVNTGELFF.

This clone was recorded once. The CDR3 bases are TGTGCCAGCTCGCCTCAGGGTGGCAATCAGCCCCAGCATTTT. Translating gives CASSPQGGNQPQHF. The chain has TRBV18 and TRBJ1-5; D perhaps matches TRBD1 (5 bases). This CDR3 contains 14 residues. The ends were cut back, 6 bases at V and 2 bases at J, with 11 bases in the middle. Germline CDR1 and CDR2: KGHSH and LQKENI.

The chain has TRBV13 and TRBJ1-3; D is possibly TRBD1 (5 bases). This CDR3 contains 12 residues. The V end lost 1 base, the J end lost 7 bases, and 5 bases lay between the germline ends. Germline lookup yields CDR1 PRHDT and CDR2 FYEKMQ (reference sequence). The CDR3 sequence: CASSLDRNTIYF. The CDR3 DNA reads TGTGCCAGCAGCTTAGACAGGAACACCATATATTTT.

The table lists this clone with a count of one. This chain connects TRBV7-2 to TRBJ1-1, with 9 positions matching TRBD1. CDR1 is SGHTA and CDR2 is FQGNSA in the germline V gene. This CDR3 spans 18 amino acids. Unmatched junction bases numbered 11, after V lost 2 bases and J lost 1 base. This CDR3 is CASSLFYRAQGANTEAFF. CDR3 coding DNA: TGTGCCAGCAGCTTATTTTATCGTGCACAGGGGGCGAACACTGAAGCTTTCTTT.

The chain has TRBV30 and TRBJ2-5; D possibly corresponds to TRBD1 (8 bases). The CDR3 consists of 15 residues. V was pared by 1 base and J by 2 bases, with 14 bases between. Looked up from germline, CDR1 is GTSNPN and CDR2 is SVGIG (reference sequence). The CDR3 DNA follows: TGTGCCTGGAGTGCAAGCGGGACAGGACAAGAGACCCAGTACTTC. This codes for CAWSASGTGQETQYF.

This clone was seen only a few times. V usage is TRBV10-3 and J usage is TRBJ2-7; 7 bases fit TRBD2. The V and J ends lost 8 bases and 4 bases, in that order; junction bases with no gene match: 5. The CDR3 loop spans 12 amino acids. The germline CDR1 and CDR2 sequences are ENHRY and SYGVKD. Here the CDR3 reads CAIGASGYEQYF. For the CDR3, the DNA is TGTGCCATCGGCGCTAGCGGTTACGAGCAGTACTTC.

The chain joins TRBV5-1 to TRBJ2-5; tentatively, D is TRBD1 (7 bases). Germline assignment: CDR1 SGHRS and CDR2 YFSETQ. V was shortened by 4 bases and J by 5 bases, with 12 bases between the two germline ends. The CDR3 runs 13 residues. CDR3 loop: CASSRRGRETQYF. CDR3 bases: TGCGCCAGCAGCCGGAGGGGGCGCGAGACCCAGTACTTC. The full variable domain, with the rest looked up from reference TRBV5-1 and TRBJ2-5, is KAGVTQTPRYLIKTRGQQVTLSCSPISGHRSVSWYQQTPGQGLQFLFEYFSETQRNKGNFPGRFSGRQFSNSRSEMNVSTLELGDSALYLCASSRRGRETQYFGPGTRLLVL.

This chain connects TRBV5-1 to TRBJ2-5; D is ambiguous. The CDR3 has 14 amino acids. Trimming removed 1 base from V and 5 bases from J, with 12 bases in between. In germline, CDR1 is SGHRS, CDR2 YFSETQ. CDR3 in DNA: TGCGCCAGCAGCTTGACTACCTCCCAGGAGACCCAGTACTTC. It specifies CASSLTTSQETQYF. The whole variable domain, filled in from reference TRBV5-1 and TRBJ2-5, reads KAGVTQTPRYLIKTRGQQVTLSCSPISGHRSVSWYQQTPGQGLQFLFEYFSETQRNKGNFPGRFSGRQFSNSRSEMNVSTLELGDSALYLCASSLTTSQETQYFGPGTRLLVL.

The V call is TRBV28, the J call TRBJ1-1; possible D gene TRBD1, 5 bases. The ends were cut back, 4 bases at V and 2 bases at J, with 14 bases in the middle. The CDR3 totals 15 residues. Germline assignment: CDR1 MDHEN and CDR2 SYDVKM. The CDR3 region has the DNA TGTGCCAGCAGTTCGGTAGGGGACTTAAACACTGAAGCTTTCTTT. Encoded protein: CASSSVGDLNTEAFF.

This clone was observed a handful of times. The chain links TRBV7-2 to TRBJ1-3, with no clear D. CDR3 size: 15 residues. Between the trimmed V and J ends, which lost 0 bases and 4 bases, there was a span of 10 bases. Germline V CDR1 and CDR2: SGHTA, FQGNSA. The CDR3 reads CASSLAPGGGNTIYF. The CDR3 bases are TGTGCCAGCAGCTTAGCGCCCGGAGGCGGAAACACCATATATTTT.

The genes are TRBV7-3 and TRBJ2-1; maybe TRBD2 (7 bases). V was pared by 5 bases and J by 2 bases, with 13 bases between. Germline CDR1 is SGHTA and CDR2 is FQGTGA. The CDR3 consists of 15 residues. CDR3 protein: CASSRTGGAYNEQFF. CDR3 DNA sequence: TGTGCCAGCAGCAGGACGGGGGGCGCCTACAATGAGCAGTTCTTC. Full variable domain (remainder filled in from reference TRBV7-3 and TRBJ2-1): GAGVSQTPSNKVTEKGKYVELRCDPISGHTALYWYRQSLGQGPEFLIYFQGTGAADDSGLPNDRFFAVRPEGSVSTLKIQRTERGDSAVYLCASSRTGGAYNEQFFGPGTRLTVL.

The J gene is TRBJ1-3, the V gene TRBV2, with TRBD1 as a possible D gene (5 bases). V gave up 8 bases and J gave up 0 bases, with 8 bases separating them. Per the germline V gene, CDR1 is SNHLY and CDR2 is FYNNEI. The CDR3 sequence is 13 residues long. CDR3 coding DNA: TGTGCCAGCGGGGGGTTCTCTGGAAACACCATATATTTT. Amino acids: CASGGFSGNTIYF.

The gene calls are TRBV6-5 and TRBJ1-2; D unresolved. Trimming took 5 bases from V and 5 from J, leaving 15 bases between them. The CDR3 extends over 14 amino acids. Per the germline V gene, CDR1 is MNHEY and CDR2 is SVGAGI. The CDR3 here is CASSTRDVFYGYTF. DNA for the CDR3: TGTGCCAGCAGTACCCGGGATGTATTTTATGGCTACACCTTC.

The chain is built from TRBV7-9 and TRBJ2-2; 7 bases match TRBD1. This CDR3 has 14 residues. Losses at the gene ends were 11 bases for V and 1 base for J; bases not matched to a gene: 7. Germline values: CDR1 SEHNR, CDR2 FQNEAQ (reference sequence). DNA of the CDR3: TGTGCCCAAGGGGACAGAGTGAACACCGGGGAGCTGTTTTTT. Translated: CAQGDRVNTGELFF.